This T cell receptor beta chain emerged from a study of regulatory T cells in long-lasting Graves disease. As for the study in general: Persistent cases were those of Graves' disease that involved over 5 years of antithyroid drugs with positive TSH receptor antibodies. Findings and limits, study-wide: Persistent disease was characterized by preferential usage of TRBV28, TRBJ1-2 and TRBJ2-5.

Indicated time point: persistent/refractory GD, antithyroid drugs over 5 years with positive TRAb. PBMC RNA served as the TCR library source. Doctors identified Graves' disease using the American Thyroid Association guidelines. Staff took around 8.6 milliliters of peripheral blood and put it into EDTA tubes. For TCR beta, libraries came from iRepertoire HTBI primers and Arm-PCR of CDR3 regions. TCRdb itself ran the multiplex PCR reads through MiXCR, one entry per CDR3 protein. The table shows about 430,000 distinct CDR3 sequences, with over 20% occurring only once. The germline V gene has CDR1 SGHTS and CDR2 YDEGEE. V lost 2 bases and J lost 10; bases outside the gene matches: 12. CDR3 length equals 17 residues. A remark on this clonotype: Its matching antigen is unknown.

The sequencing here drew on peripheral blood mononuclear cells (PBMCs), taken when the disease was refractory, from a patient treated with antithyroid drugs. The rearrangement joins TRBV5-8 to TRBJ1-6; 10 nucleotides line up with TRBD1. The TCR sequence derives from a female donor with Graves disease. CDR3 region: CASSLVGRDRGLSPLHF. The CDR3 DNA reads as TGTGCCAGCAGCTTAGTCGGACGGGACAGGGGTCTCTCACCCCTCCACTTT.